Sequencing of this T cell receptor beta chain was carried out in a study of CD8 T cells in ankylosing spondylitis. Points on this clonotype: Its antigen is as yet unknown.

TCR beta libraries were made by quantitative 5'-RACE with molecular barcodes. TCRdb analysed the 5' RACE reads with MiXCR anew, one entry per CDR3 protein. The sample comprises approximately 240,000 distinct CDR3 sequences, 20% to 30% of which are singletons, and over 0.55% rests with the top ten. CDR1 is SGHRS and CDR2 is YFSETQ in the germline V gene. V was shortened by 0 bases and J by 6 bases, with 10 bases between the two germline ends. The CDR3 has 13 amino acids. Study-wide results and caveats: Some of the motif variants had earlier been found in reactive arthritis patients' fluid and blood. Within peripheral blood, clones linked to disease were CD8+ and relatively rare. Clones tied to disease were said to be significantly enriched in matched ankylosing spondylitis synovial fluid.

The receptor comes from a male donor with ankylosing spondylitis or in good health (not recorded which). The rearrangement uses TRBV5-1 and TRBJ2-7; D is perhaps TRBD1 (5 bases). What was sequenced was blood, either unsorted or a sorted T cell fraction (not recorded which). CDR3 amino acids: CASSLESRGEQYF. The DNA for the CDR3 is TGCGCCAGCAGCTTGGAAAGTAGGGGCGAGCAGTACTTC.